This T cell receptor beta chain was retrieved from a study of cytomegalovirus exposure and HLA in healthy donors. With 6 bases clipped from V and 5 bases from J, the junction kept 11 bases outside the gene matches. This CDR3 contains 15 residues. Germline CDR1 and CDR2: MNHEY and SMNVEV (reference sequence). Study outcomes and limitations: By a later analysis, the bulk of CMV-associated TCR beta chains appeared HLA-restricted.

About this clone: Its antigen is unidentified.

Primers included in the PCR were 60 Vbeta and 13 Jbeta primers. TCRdb keeps only in-frame clones here, not all; method: immunoSEQ multiplex PCR. The table records about 110,000 clones, about 80% of them present only once. J is TRBJ1-1 and V is TRBV27, with 8 positions matching TRBD1. The clonotype was recovered from a woman in her thirties or forties in good health and CMV-seronegative. What was sequenced was PBMCs. The CDR3 region has the DNA TGTGCCAGCAGGTACTCAGGGGGCGCGGGAACTGAAGCTTTCTTT. Residues: CASRYSGGAGTEAFF.